The 5 T cell receptor beta chains below were found in one sample sequenced in a study of shared clonotypes between healthy human individuals (dated by TCRdb to 2019 to 2021). Library preparation used the immunoSEQ multiplex PCR assay. In TCRdb, the immuneACCESS table is reduced to in-frame sequences with V and J assigned. These tables do not hold every clone; where another copy was compared, an unresolved V gene accounts for under half, and the others remain unexplained. Counted in this sample were 2 million to 3 million clones; roughly 93% of them appeared once. About 0.38% of the sample is taken by the ten largest. The sequenced sample was naive CD4+ T cells from PBMCs. The cell subset or site label corresponds to: CD45RA+ positively selected. These TCRs come from a man aged 18 to 35 in good health. Some clones in this sample may be carry-over from other donors' samples.

This chain joins TRBV5-1 and TRBJ1-2; maybe TRBD1 (5 bases). The germline V gene encodes CDR1 SGHRS and CDR2 YFSETQ. The CDR3 has 13 amino acids. V lost 5 bases and J lost 8, with 16 bases in between. CDR3 nucleotides: TGCGCCAGCAGTCGTGGCGGGACGTTGGGCTACACCTTC. It is translated as CASSRGGTLGYTF.

This clone showed up just once. This chain links TRBV29-1 with TRBJ1-3; D remains unclear. Germline V gives CDR1 SQVTM, CDR2 ANQGSEA. V was clipped by 7 bases and J by 0 bases, with 22 bases between them. The length of the CDR3 is 17 residues. CDR3 region: CSAREDLVRGSGNTIYF. For the CDR3, the DNA is TGCAGCGCTCGAGAGGACTTAGTACGAGGCTCTGGAAACACCATATATTTT.

V and J are TRBV5-1 and TRBJ1-2; D might be TRBD1 (5 bases). CDR1 is SGHRS, CDR2 YFSETQ, per germline. The germline V and J ends were trimmed by 4 bases and 1 base, with 8 bases remaining between them. The CDR3 spans 13 residues. CDR3 residues: CASSPQGNYGYTF. The CDR3 DNA reads as TGCGCCAGCAGCCCGCAGGGTAACTATGGCTACACCTTC.

The rearrangement joins TRBV5-1 to TRBJ2-7; 8 bases align to TRBD2. The V segment lost 3 bases and the J segment 6 bases; nucleotides outside the gene matches: 8. The V gene's germline CDR1 is SGHRS and CDR2 YFSETQ. The CDR3 contains 14 residues. The CDR3 bases are TGCGCCAGCAGCTGGACAGCGGGAGTCGCCGAGCAGTACTTC. Translation: CASSWTAGVAEQYF.

V gene TRBV5-4 combines with J gene TRBJ2-7; 7 bases are shared with TRBD2. Germline lookup yields CDR1 SGHNT and CDR2 YYREEE (reference sequence). V lost 0 bases to trimming and J lost 1 base; unmatched junction nucleotides: 4. This CDR3 comprises 15 residues. The CDR3 DNA sequence: TGTGCCAGCAGCTTGGCAAGGCGGGAGTCCTACGAGCAGTACTTC. Residues: CASSLARRESYEQYF.